The 4 T cell receptor beta chains below come from one sample, sequenced in a study of T cell changes during pregnancy in multiple sclerosis. The repertoire was sequenced with immunoSEQ multiplex PCR; TCRdb's copy has only in-frame clones and lacks some. The repertoire holds some 59,000 clones, with approximately 90% as singletons. The starting material was peripheral blood, obtained in the second trimester of pregnancy. These receptors all stem from a female donor with multiple sclerosis, enrolled in a pregnancy study.

The gene calls are TRBV5-1 and TRBJ1-1, with D possibly being TRBD1 (6 bases). Germline assignment: CDR1 SGHRS and CDR2 YFSETQ. The CDR3 contains 14 residues. Trimming removed 0 bases at V and 7 bases at J, with 13 bases between. CDR3 region: CASSLGSGVSEAFF. The DNA of the CDR3 is TGCGCCAGCAGCTTGGGCTCAGGGGTGAGTGAAGCTTTCTTT.

V gene TRBV4-2 combines with J gene TRBJ1-1; TRBD1 agrees at 8 bases. Per germline, CDR1 LGHNA and CDR2 YNFKEQ. V was clipped by 4 bases and J by 5 bases; unmatched bases: 9. The CDR3 length is 15 residues. CDR3 amino acids: CASSLETGAGTEAFF. In nucleotides, the CDR3 is TGTGCCAGCAGCCTCGAGACAGGGGCCGGAACTGAAGCTTTCTTT.

The gene calls are TRBV9 and TRBJ2-5, with 7 bases fitting TRBD2. V dropped 3 bases and J dropped 4; count of bases not matched to a gene: 3. The CDR3 covers 13 residues. CDR1 is SGDLS and CDR2 is YYNGEE in the germline V gene. As DNA, the CDR3 is TGTGCCAGCAGCGAGACTAGCCGAGAGACCCAGTACTTC. This translates into CASSETSRETQYF.

The V gene is TRBV5-8, the J gene TRBJ2-7; D is perhaps TRBD1 (6 bases). Per the germline V gene, CDR1 is SGHTS and CDR2 is YDEGEE. The CDR3 runs to 13 residues. The V and J ends lost 4 bases and 4 bases respectively, with 12 bases between them. This CDR3 is CASSALDSYEQYF. In nucleotides, the CDR3 is TGTGCCAGCAGCGCCCTGGACAGTTACGAGCAGTACTTC.